Shown below are 21 T cell receptor beta chains from a single sample sequenced in a study of long-term antiretroviral therapy in people with HIV. Sequencing relied on immunoSEQ assay v3.0, run at survey level. Clones were sequenced by immunoSEQ multiplex PCR, and TCRdb holds only the in-frame ones, with some missing. The profile shows roughly 50,000 clones, about 86% of them singletons. The sample in question was unsorted PBMCs, obtained 0.8 years after starting antiretroviral therapy. The receptors were sampled from a woman aged 18 to 35 with HIV.

This clone was counted once. This sequence joins TRBV15 and TRBJ2-6; TRBD1 aligns across 7 bases. Germline assignment: CDR1 LNHNV and CDR2 YYDKDF (reference sequence). This CDR3 is 18 amino acids long. Unmatched junction bases numbered 7, after V lost 2 bases and J lost 0 bases. CDR3 nucleotide sequence: TGTGCCACCAGCAGACCGGACAGGTCTAGCTCTGGGGCCAACGTCCTGACTTTC. Its translation is CATSRPDRSSSGANVLTF.

The chain has TRBV2 and TRBJ2-1; D uncertain. Trimming stripped 3 bases from V and 8 bases from J, with 20 bases between. Germline CDR1 and CDR2: SNHLY and FYNNEI. The CDR3 runs to 16 residues. The CDR3 region has the DNA TGTGCCAGCAGTGAGTTGGGTAGTGGGTTGATGGATGAGCAGTTCTTC. Translated: CASSELGSGLMDEQFF. The full variable domain, completed using reference TRBV2 and TRBJ2-1, is EPEVTQTPSHQVTQMGQEVILRCVPISNHLYFYWYRQILGQKVEFLVSFYNNEISEKSEIFDDQFSVERPDGSNFTLKIRSTKLEDSAMYFCASSELGSGLMDEQFFGPGTRLTVL.

The rearrangement uses TRBV7-6 and TRBJ1-1, with D hard to call. The CDR3 has 12 residues. Looked up from germline, CDR1 is SGHVS and CDR2 is FNYEAQ. Trimming pared 3 bases from V and 0 bases from J, leaving 2 bases between. Here the CDR3 reads CASSFLNTEAFF. The CDR3 bases are TGTGCCAGCAGCTTTTTGAACACTGAAGCTTTCTTT.

This chain uses TRBV6-5 with TRBJ2-1; TRBD1 agrees at 11 bases. The CDR3 extends over 15 amino acids. V shed 2 bases, J shed 6 bases, and the junction held 3 bases outside the gene matches. Germline V gene sequence: CDR1 MNHEY, CDR2 SVGAGI. CDR3 in DNA: TGTGCCAGCAGTTACGGGACAGGGGGGATCAATGAGCAGTTCTTC. It is translated as CASSYGTGGINEQFF.

This chain uses TRBV5-6 with TRBJ2-7; D may be TRBD1 or TRBD2 (6 bases each). Germline V lookup: CDR1 SGHDT, CDR2 YYEEEE. V lost 4 bases to trimming and J lost 5 bases, with 22 bases between them. The CDR3 runs 16 residues. In nucleotides, the CDR3 is TGTGCCAGCAGCCCTGGAGGGGGGACACGATACCACGAGCAGTACTTC. Residues: CASSPGGGTRYHEQYF. Drawing the rest from reference TRBV5-6 and TRBJ2-7, the complete variable domain is DAGVTQSPTHLIKTRGQQVTLRCSPKSGHDTVSWYQQALGQGPQFIFQYYEEEERQRGNFPDRFSGHQFPNYSSELNVNALLLGDSALYLCASSPGGGTRYHEQYFGPGTRLTVT.

The rearrangement links TRBV6-5 to TRBJ2-2; D might be TRBD2 (5 bases). CDR3 length equals 14 residues. V lost 7 bases to trimming and J lost 3 bases, with 12 bases between them. Germline-derived CDR1 and CDR2 are MNHEY and SVGAGI. The CDR3 DNA follows: TGTGCCAGCAAGAGGGCAAGGGACACCGGGGAGCTGTTTTTT. Encoded protein: CASKRARDTGELFF.

The chain is built from TRBV19 and TRBJ2-1; 11 nucleotides agree with TRBD2. The germline gives CDR1 LNHDA, CDR2 SQIVND (reference sequence). Unmatched junction bases numbered 1, after V lost 3 bases and J lost 0 bases. The length of the CDR3 is 16 residues. CDR3 sequence reads: CASSITSGSSYNEQFF. The CDR3 DNA sequence: TGTGCCAGTAGTATCACTAGCGGGAGCTCCTACAATGAGCAGTTCTTC.

The chain links TRBV9 to TRBJ2-7; perhaps TRBD1 as D (5 bases). The CDR3 length is 15 residues. The V and J ends lost 0 bases and 0 bases respectively, with 10 bases between them. Germline V gives CDR1 SGDLS, CDR2 YYNGEE. This CDR3 reads CASSVAPGNSYEQYF. Here the CDR3 DNA reads TGTGCCAGCAGCGTAGCTCCAGGGAACTCCTACGAGCAGTACTTC.

This clone is a singleton in its sample. For the CDR3, the DNA is TGTGCCAGCACTTACGGGGCTAGCGGGAGGGCCCTCAATGAGCAGTTCTTC. This translates into CASTYGASGRALNEQFF. The chain couples TRBV13 to TRBJ2-1; 12 bases align to TRBD2. The trim removed 7 bases at V and 6 bases at J, leaving 13 bases unmatched. Germline V gives CDR1 PRHDT, CDR2 FYEKMQ (reference sequence). This CDR3 spans 17 amino acids.

This rearrangement joins TRBV11-3 to TRBJ2-1; D is tentatively TRBD1 or TRBD2 (5 bases each). The V and J ends lost 2 bases and 4 bases respectively, with 12 bases between them. CDR3 length equals 15 residues. Germline V lookup: CDR1 SGHNT, CDR2 YENEEA. The CDR3 region has the DNA TGTGCCAGCAGCTTACAGGGACCTTCGTACAATGAGCAGTTCTTC. Protein product: CASSLQGPSYNEQFF. Full variable domain (missing parts from reference TRBV11-3 and TRBJ2-1): EAGVVQSPRYKIIEKKQPVAFWCNPISGHNTLYWYLQNLGQGPELLIRYENEEAVDDSQLPKDRFSAERLKGVDSTLKIQPAELGDSAVYLCASSLQGPSYNEQFFGPGTRLTVL.

This chain connects TRBV6-5 to TRBJ2-6, with D possibly TRBD1 on 6 matching bases. V lost 5 bases and J 2 bases, leaving 10 bases between the germline ends. The CDR3 spans 15 residues. CDR1 and CDR2 (germline): MNHEY, SVGAGI. CDR3 sequence reads: CASSPHRAGANVLTF. CDR3 nucleotide sequence: TGTGCCAGCAGTCCCCACAGGGCTGGGGCCAACGTCCTGACTTTC.

This chain joins TRBV11-2 and TRBJ2-5; D unclear. CDR1 is SGHAT and CDR2 is FQNNGV in the germline V gene. V lost 1 base, J lost 4 bases, and 4 bases lay in between. This CDR3 region has 12 residues. The DNA of the CDR3 is TGTGCCAGCAGCTTAGGTGCAGAGACCCAGTACTTC. This encodes CASSLGAETQYF.

CDR3 in DNA: TGTGCCAGTACCGGGACTAGCGGGATCAATGAGCAGTTCTTC. Protein product: CASTGTSGINEQFF. The chain combines TRBV19 with TRBJ2-1, with 13 positions matching TRBD2. From germline, CDR1 is LNHDA and CDR2 SQIVND (reference sequence). This CDR3 has 14 amino acids. J gave up 6 bases and V 7 bases, and 3 bases lay outside the gene matches.

The CDR3 is CASRPAEEKLFF. The CDR3 DNA reads as TGTGCCAGCAGACCGGCGGAGGAAAAACTGTTTTTT. The rearrangement uses TRBV2 and TRBJ1-4; no clear D. Between the trimmed V and J ends, which lost 6 bases and 8 bases, there was a span of 10 bases. From germline, CDR1 is SNHLY and CDR2 FYNNEI. The CDR3 runs to 12 residues. The whole variable domain, filled in from reference TRBV2 and TRBJ1-4, reads EPEVTQTPSHQVTQMGQEVILRCVPISNHLYFYWYRQILGQKVEFLVSFYNNEISEKSEIFDDQFSVERPDGSNFTLKIRSTKLEDSAMYFCASRPAEEKLFFGSGTQLSVL.

This clone was picked up one time. The chain combines TRBV4-2 with TRBJ1-3, with D maybe TRBD1 (5 bases). Per germline, CDR1 LGHNA and CDR2 YNFKEQ. The V end was cut by 4 bases, the J end by 0 bases, with 22 bases between. The CDR3 totals 19 residues. CDR3 residues: CASSRTLPPQKSSGNTIYF. The CDR3 coding sequence is TGTGCCAGCAGCCGGACACTCCCGCCTCAAAAGTCCTCTGGAAACACCATATATTTT.

The chain combines TRBV27 with TRBJ2-7; 7 bases map to TRBD2. The germline V gene has CDR1 MNHEY and CDR2 SMNVEV (reference sequence). V shed 8 bases and J 0 bases; nucleotides not matched to a gene: 10. The CDR3 contains 15 residues. In nucleotides, the CDR3 is TGTGCCAGCTCTAAGCGGGACGCGAGCTCCTACGAGCAGTACTTC. Protein: CASSKRDASSYEQYF.

The chain joins TRBV7-6 to TRBJ2-3, with D maybe TRBD1 (5 bases). This CDR3 has 15 residues. Between the trimmed V and J ends, which lost 4 bases and 2 bases, there was a span of 13 bases. Per germline, CDR1 SGHVS and CDR2 FNYEAQ. The CDR3 bases are TGTGCCAGCAGCTCCTCCGCCGGACACACAGATACGCAGTATTTT. Amino acids: CASSSSAGHTDTQYF.

In nucleotides, the CDR3 is TGCGCCAGCAGCTTACACTCCGGGACTTACAATGAGCAGTTCTTC. It encodes CASSLHSGTYNEQFF. This chain uses TRBV5-1 with TRBJ2-1; possibly TRBD2 for D (6 bases). The V end was cut by 2 bases, the J end by 4 bases, with 13 bases between. This CDR3 is 15 amino acids long. In germline, CDR1 is SGHRS, CDR2 YFSETQ.

This chain connects TRBV7-3 to TRBJ2-1; D is unclear. CDR3 length: 14 amino acids. CDR1 and CDR2 (germline): SGHTA, FQGTGA. V lost 5 bases to trimming and J lost 0 bases, with 8 bases between them. CDR3 sequence reads: CASSPSSSYNEQFF. In DNA, the CDR3 is TGTGCCAGCAGCCCGTCCTCCTCCTACAATGAGCAGTTCTTC. Looking up the rest from reference TRBV7-3 and TRBJ2-1 gives the full variable domain: GAGVSQTPSNKVTEKGKYVELRCDPISGHTALYWYRQSLGQGPEFLIYFQGTGAADDSGLPNDRFFAVRPEGSVSTLKIQRTERGDSAVYLCASSPSSSYNEQFFGPGTRLTVL.

This rearrangement joins TRBV27 to TRBJ1-2; 8 nucleotides line up with TRBD1. The CDR3 sequence is 15 residues long. V lost 3 bases to trimming and J lost 8 bases; unmatched junction nucleotides: 11. Germline V lookup: CDR1 MNHEY, CDR2 SMNVEV (reference sequence). CDR3: CASSFLAGGLLGYTF. As DNA, the CDR3 is TGTGCCAGCAGTTTTCTGGCAGGGGGCCTTCTCGGCTACACCTTC.

The V and J genes are TRBV11-3 and TRBJ2-7; 13 positions match TRBD2. The CDR3 loop spans 15 amino acids. In germline, CDR1 is SGHNT, CDR2 YENEEA. V lost 5 bases to trimming and J lost 2 bases; unmatched junction nucleotides: 3. The CDR3 bases are TGTGCCAGCAGCGTAGGGACTAGCGGGACCTACGAGCAGTACTTC. Its protein product is CASSVGTSGTYEQYF.